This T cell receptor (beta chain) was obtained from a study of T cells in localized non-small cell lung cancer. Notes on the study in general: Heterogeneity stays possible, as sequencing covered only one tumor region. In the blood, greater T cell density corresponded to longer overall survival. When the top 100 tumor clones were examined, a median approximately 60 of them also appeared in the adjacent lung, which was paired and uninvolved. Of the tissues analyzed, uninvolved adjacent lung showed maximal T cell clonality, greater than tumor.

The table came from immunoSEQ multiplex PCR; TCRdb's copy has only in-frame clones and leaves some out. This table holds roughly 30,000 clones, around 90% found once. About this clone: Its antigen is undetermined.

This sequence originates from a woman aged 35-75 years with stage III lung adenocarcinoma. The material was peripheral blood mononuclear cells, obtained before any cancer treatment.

The CDR3 protein is CASSLPGQGNEKLFF. Here the CDR3 DNA reads TGTGCCAGCAGCTTGCCGGGACAGGGAAATGAAAAACTGTTTTTT. The J gene is TRBJ1-4, the V gene TRBV5-4; 9 positions match TRBD1. V lost 1 base, J lost 5 bases, and 3 bases stayed unmatched. This CDR3 is built from 15 residues. CDR1 and CDR2 (germline): SGHNT, YYREEE (reference sequence).